The 9 T cell receptor beta chains in this list originate from one sample, sequenced in a study of T cell repertoires in cytomegalovirus infection (dated by TCRdb to about 2019). Sequencing was carried out with an Illumina HiSeq 1500. TCRdb reprocessing: public reads trimmed at Q25 with fastp, clones called with MiXCR, in-frame beta chains kept. Each record represents a unique CDR3 protein, reported with the most common genes and DNA among its rows. This sample comprises 200,000 or so distinct CDR3 sequences, 28% of them detected only once. The ten largest clones capture 31% of the sample. Sequencing was performed on PBMCs. The receptors were sampled from a human donor in good health (CMV status not recorded). Some clones in this sample may be carry-over from other donors' samples.

In its sample, this clonotype was seen a few times. The chain is built from TRBV5-1 and TRBJ1-1; D gene unclear. Between the trimmed V and J ends, which lost 0 bases and 0 bases, there was a span of 15 bases. Germline lookup yields CDR1 SGHRS and CDR2 YFSETQ. The CDR3 covers 17 residues. The DNA of the CDR3 is TGCGCCAGCAGCTTGGCTGGTAAGGGCAAGGTGAACACTGAAGCTTTCTTT. As protein: CASSLAGKGKVNTEAFF.

This clonotype has just a few counts. V and J are TRBV6-2 or TRBV6-3 and TRBJ2-7; D unresolved. Germline lookup yields CDR1 MNHEY and CDR2 SVGEGT. The CDR3 has 13 residues. V lost 7 bases, J lost 0 bases, and 10 bases lay in between. This chain's CDR3 is CASTTLDSYEQYF. Written as DNA, the CDR3 is TGTGCCAGCACTACTTTAGACTCCTACGAGCAGTACTTC.

In its sample, this clonotype was seen a few times. This chain joins TRBV20-1 and TRBJ2-3; no definite D call. The germline CDR1 and CDR2 sequences are DFQATT and SNEGSKA (reference sequence). Trimming took off 4 bases at V and 1 base at J, with 9 bases between the two ends. The CDR3 has 13 amino acids. The CDR3 coding sequence is TGCAGTGCTATAGGGCGGCGCACAGATACGCAGTATTTT. Protein: CSAIGRRTDTQYF.

Only a few counts were recorded for this clonotype. The rearrangement joins TRBV11-2 to TRBJ2-1, with 8 positions matching TRBD2. Germline CDR1 SGHAT, CDR2 FQNNGV. V was pared by 5 bases and J by 5 bases, with 14 bases of the junction left unmatched. This CDR3 contains 17 residues. The CDR3 sequence is CASSPKRGYSNDNEQFF. The DNA for the CDR3 is TGTGCCAGCAGCCCTAAGCGGGGGTACTCCAATGACAATGAGCAGTTCTTC.

This clonotype was seen a few times. This sequence joins TRBV6-2 or TRBV6-3 and TRBJ1-5; D is ambiguous. This CDR3 comprises 12 residues. V lost 2 bases to trimming and J lost 7 bases, with 6 bases between them. Germline V gives CDR1 MNHEY, CDR2 SVGEGT. In DNA, the CDR3 is TGTGCCAGCAGTTACCCCGAACAGCCCCAGCATTTT. Protein: CASSYPEQPQHF.

This chain connects TRBV5-4 to TRBJ2-5; D is perhaps TRBD1 (6 bases). V was trimmed by 1 base and J by 0 bases, leaving 10 bases between them. The CDR3 spans 15 residues. The germline gives CDR1 SGHNT, CDR2 YYREEE (reference sequence). The DNA of the CDR3 is TGTGCCAGCAGCTTGCGGCAGGGGAACCAAGAGACCCAGTACTTC. The encoded protein is CASSLRQGNQETQYF.

The V gene is TRBV4-3, the J gene TRBJ2-5; 9 nucleotides line up with TRBD1. Germline assignment: CDR1 LGHNA and CDR2 YSLEER. This CDR3 comprises 16 residues. After removal of 4 bases from V and 6 bases from J, the junction contained 12 bases not matched to a gene. CDR3 nucleotide sequence: TGCGCCAGCAGCCGAACCGGGGACAGGGTGGCACAGACCCAGTACTTC. This gives the protein CASSRTGDRVAQTQYF.

This clonotype showed up just a few times. Because the CDR3 is missing its conserved closing phenylalanine or tryptophan, this is likely a read error. The chain couples TRBV7-6 to TRBJ2-7; 14 nucleotides align to TRBD2. The J segment lost 1 base and the V segment lost 6 bases, leaving 8 bases of the junction unmatched. Germline loops: CDR1 SGHVS, CDR2 FNYEAQ. This CDR3 region has 17 residues. The CDR3 DNA is TGTGCCAGCAGACCCGGACTAGCGGGGGGCCCATCCTACGAGCAGTACCTC. Its protein is CASRPGLAGGPSYEQYL.

The V gene is TRBV7-2, the J gene TRBJ1-3; a possible D gene is TRBD1 (5 bases). The CDR3 runs 17 residues. Germline CDR1 reads SGHTA; CDR2 reads FQGNSA. V was clipped by 5 bases and J by 0 bases, with 17 bases between them. This CDR3 reads CASSPMPVRASGNTIYF. The CDR3, as DNA: TGTGCCAGCAGCCCCATGCCGGTCAGGGCCTCTGGAAACACCATATATTTT.